The following is a TCR beta chain sequence with its context. Its antigen is unknown. The record has no base qualities; no much larger clone is one base away. The label giving this sample's time point can be read as: baseline before first vaccination. Vaccinee samples came from UK trials COV001 and COV002, including a single-blind randomized controlled phase 2/3 trial of AZD1222 (ChAdOx1 nCoV-19) in healthy adults. For TCRbeta chain sequencing, PBMC samples from trial participants were taken at day 0 and at day 28 after the second dose. The sample originates from a study of T cell responses to AZD1222 COVID-19 vaccine (dated by TCRdb to 2020 to 2022). Turning to the overall study: AZD1222 recipients whose second dose came at about 4 weeks and those whose second dose came at about 12 weeks were combined into one group, since spike-specific TCR depth and breadth did not differ between the two schedules. Trial participants were enrolled into age subgroups of 18-55, 56-69 and 70-plus years, which contained about 150, 28 and 57 TCR-sequenced participants, respectively. TCR sequencing covered over 230 trial participants: some 210 given two doses of AZD1222 and 26 given two doses of MenACWY control vaccine. Broad study findings and their caveats: After two AZD1222 doses, both the breadth and the depth of spike-specific TCRs were significantly higher than at day 0 and than in MenACWY recipients. The 56-69-year group was small, and its depth increase did not reach significance, likely because of low power. Because no day 14 peak-response samples were available, the repertoires could be characterized only after the peak T cell response. CD4 TCRs associated with the vaccine covered the entire spike protein, and the dominant responses were in regions 160-218 and 743-854. Participants were mostly white British, with more females than males. The authors suggested clonal diversity may have been underestimated. Conclusions about previously exposed vaccinees are limited because only six or seven AZD1222 recipients were SARS-CoV-2 seropositive at baseline. Nearly half of unique spike-specific TCRs reportedly recognized epitopes outside regions mutated in the B.1.351 and B.1.1.7 variants.

The CDR3 regions of human TCRbeta chains were subjected to immunosequencing. Under the source paper's analysis protocol: TCRs in the repertoires were compared against a reference library of SARS-CoV-2-specific TCRs that had been generated with the MIRA antigen-specificity platform. Breadth was defined as the fraction of unique TCRs that were SARS-CoV-2-associated. Depth was defined as the fraction of total T cells that were SARS-CoV-2-associated. Using the MIRA data, every spike-specific TCR was mapped to the spike region that the TCR reacted to and assigned to either a CD4 or a CD8 class. Log10-transformed breadth and depth values were compared by one-way ANOVA with Sidak's multiple comparisons tests. TCRdb stores this immuneACCESS table with in-frame sequences only. Part of the clones is absent; in the studies checked, under half of the shortfall reflects unresolved V genes, and no reason is known for the rest. From that table come the V and J calls and clone size; the DNA was used to work out D and trimming. Recorded for this sample are 89,000 or so clones; approximately 89% of them occurred a single time. The ten largest clonotypes hold approximately 15% of the sample.

The TCR sequence derives from an adult in good health. This sample comprised peripheral blood, obtained on day 0 of AZD1222 vaccination.

At the DNA level, the sequence is TGTGCCAGCAGCCAGACCCCGGGAGCCGGGGAGACCCAGTACTTC. This yields the protein CASSQTPGAGETQYF. This chain is built from TRBV9 and TRBJ2-5; D gene: possibly TRBD2, on 6 matching bases. The CDR3 spans 15 residues, from the cysteine through the phenylalanine. The kept DNA is CDR3 alone, 45 bases in frame from the first base. The germline V gene gives CDR1 as SGDLS and CDR2 as YYNGEE. At the junction V is shortened by 4 bases and J by 5 bases, with 18 bases in between.